The source of this TCR beta chain is a study of T cells in Graves' hyperthyroidism and ophthalmopathy. Study context: Peripheral blood sampling occurred at initial diagnosis, before any treatment. The study's findings and limits: Patients with ophthalmopathy were separated from those with stable hyperthyroidism by a 13 V-J model.

This clonotype was seen ten or more times. Its antigen is unidentified. Amplified TCR beta CDR3 regions came from RNA transcripts. HTBI primers were used for first-round RT-PCR of the TCR CDR3. TCRdb independently ran MiXCR on the multiplex PCR reads; one entry per CDR3 protein. This table has 450,000 to 600,000 distinct CDR3 sequences, roughly 15% appearing once. Trimming pared 4 bases from V and 6 bases from J, leaving 19 bases between. Germline V gene data show CDR1 as SGHTA and CDR2 as FQGNSA. The CDR3 has 15 amino acids. The sample comprised blood. The sequence was obtained from a middle-aged woman with Graves' hyperthyroidism. This chain links TRBV7-2 with TRBJ2-7; a possible D gene is TRBD2 (6 bases). The CDR3 nucleotides are TGTGCCAGCAGCTGGCAGGGAGGCGTTTCGTCCGAGCAGTACTTC. Its translation: CASSWQGGVSSEQYF.